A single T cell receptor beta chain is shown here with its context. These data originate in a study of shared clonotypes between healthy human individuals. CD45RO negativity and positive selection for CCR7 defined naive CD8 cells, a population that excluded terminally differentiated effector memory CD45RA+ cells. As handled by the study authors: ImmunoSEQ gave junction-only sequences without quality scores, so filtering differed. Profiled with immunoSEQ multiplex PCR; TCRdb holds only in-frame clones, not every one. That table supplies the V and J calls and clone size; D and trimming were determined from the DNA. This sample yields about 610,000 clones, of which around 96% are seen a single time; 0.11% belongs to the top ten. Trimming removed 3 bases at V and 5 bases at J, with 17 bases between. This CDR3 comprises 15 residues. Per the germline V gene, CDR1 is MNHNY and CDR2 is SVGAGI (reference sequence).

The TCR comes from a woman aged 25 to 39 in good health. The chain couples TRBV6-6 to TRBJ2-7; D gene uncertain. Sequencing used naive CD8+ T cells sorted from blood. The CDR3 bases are TGTGCCAGCAGTTATGGAGTAGGTCTAAACCACGAGCAGTACTTC. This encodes CASSYGVGLNHEQYF.